Listed here are 20 T cell receptor beta chains from one sample, sequenced in a study of T cell responses to AZD1222 COVID-19 vaccine. Profiled with immunoSEQ multiplex PCR; TCRdb holds only in-frame clones, not every one. The sample lists roughly 110,000 clones; about 92% were seen once. Sequenced here: peripheral blood, sampled 28 days after the second AZD1222 dose. The source of these receptors is an adult who received the AZD1222 COVID-19 vaccine.

The DNA of the CDR3 is TGTGCCAGCAGTTTTGGCGGGAGTTCGAATGAGCAGTTCTTC. Encoded protein: CASSFGGSSNEQFF. The chain couples TRBV28 to TRBJ2-1, with TRBD2 matching 7 bases. CDR1 and CDR2 (germline): MDHEN, SYDVKM. The junction had 6 bases not matched to a gene; V was cut back by 3 bases and J by 7 bases. This CDR3 spans 14 amino acids.

The rearrangement joins TRBV30 to TRBJ1-4, with D uncertain. Trimming removed 6 bases from V and 8 bases from J, with 19 bases in between. This CDR3 has 14 residues. Germline V gene lookup returns CDR1 GTSNPN and CDR2 SVGIG (reference sequence). CDR3 in DNA: TGTGCCTGTCCTCAAGGAGGGTCTAGGGAAAAACTGTTTTTT. Residues: CACPQGGSREKLFF.

The rearrangement joins TRBV2 to TRBJ1-1, with 8 bases fitting TRBD1. CDR3 length equals 12 residues. The V gene end was trimmed by 8 bases and the J gene end by 4 bases; junction bases not matched to a gene: 3. Germline CDR1 reads SNHLY; CDR2 reads FYNNEI. DNA for the CDR3: TGTGCCAGCGGAACAGGGGGCACTGAAGCTTTCTTT. It is translated as CASGTGGTEAFF.

The chain has TRBV2 and TRBJ1-5, with a possible D match to TRBD1 (5 bases). This CDR3 region has 13 residues. In germline, CDR1 is SNHLY, CDR2 FYNNEI. Trimming took 5 bases from V and 4 from J, leaving 9 bases between them. Here the CDR3 reads CASSSQGNQPQHF. For the CDR3, the DNA is TGTGCCAGCAGTTCCCAGGGAAATCAGCCCCAGCATTTT.

The chain employs TRBV29-1 and TRBJ1-2; D is unresolved. V lost 5 bases, J lost 3 bases, and 13 bases lay in between. Germline assignment: CDR1 SQVTM and CDR2 ANQGSEA. This CDR3 has 13 amino acids. CDR3 in DNA: TGCAGCGTTTTAAAGGGTGGGCACTATGGCTACACCTTC. Amino acid sequence: CSVLKGGHYGYTF.

V is TRBV3-1 (or the pseudogene TRBV3-2) and J is TRBJ2-1, with TRBD1 as a possible D gene (6 bases). CDR3 length: 16 amino acids. V dropped 4 bases and J dropped 0 bases, with 13 bases sitting between them. Germline V gene sequence: CDR1 LGHDT, CDR2 YNNKEL (reference sequence). The DNA of the CDR3 is TGTGCCAGCAGCCTAACAGGGTACAGCTCCTACAATGAGCAGTTCTTC. This gives the protein CASSLTGYSSYNEQFF.

V gene TRBV5-1 combines with J gene TRBJ2-7; D is undetermined. V dropped 5 bases and J dropped 0 bases, with 3 bases sitting between them. The CDR3 consists of 11 residues. Germline-derived CDR1 and CDR2 are SGHRS and YFSETQ. CDR3 sequence: CASSSSYEQYF. CDR3 bases: TGCGCCAGCAGTTCCTCCTACGAGCAGTACTTC.

The genes are TRBV19 and TRBJ2-7; D is ambiguous. The germline V gene encodes CDR1 LNHDA and CDR2 SQIVND (reference sequence). V gave up 4 bases and J gave up 6 bases, with 16 bases separating them. This CDR3 contains 14 residues. Here the CDR3 reads CASSTPPPVGEQYF. The CDR3 DNA sequence: TGTGCCAGTAGTACCCCCCCGCCAGTGGGCGAGCAGTACTTC.

This chain uses TRBV19 with TRBJ2-5, with 9 bases matching TRBD2. The V segment lost 3 bases and the J segment 3 bases; nucleotides outside the gene matches: 8. Germline V gene data show CDR1 as LNHDA and CDR2 as SQIVND (reference sequence). The CDR3 contains 16 residues. Here the CDR3 reads CASSIVASGNKETQYF. Here the CDR3 DNA reads TGTGCCAGTAGTATTGTGGCTAGCGGGAATAAAGAGACCCAGTACTTC.

This clone occurred once. V and J are TRBV7-2 and TRBJ2-5; the match to TRBD2 covers 11 bases. Trimming removed 1 base from V and 5 bases from J; junction bases left unmatched: 9. The CDR3 runs to 17 residues. The germline gives CDR1 SGHTA, CDR2 FQGNSA. For the CDR3, the DNA is TGTGCCAGCAGCTTAGAAACTAGCGGGAGTGTGCGGGAGACCCAGTACTTC. Translation: CASSLETSGSVRETQYF.

The CDR3 DNA reads TGTGCCAGCACCCCTAGAGCGCCGACAGCCCCCACTCTCGGTCAGGGAAGGTACGAGCAGTACTTC. Its translation is CASTPRAPTAPTLGQGRYEQYF. The genes are TRBV27 and TRBJ2-7; the D gene is possibly TRBD1 (5 bases). The germline CDR1 and CDR2 sequences are MNHEY and SMNVEV (reference sequence). This CDR3 has 22 residues. The V end was cut by 7 bases, the J end by 4 bases, with 41 bases between.

This chain uses TRBV10-2 with TRBJ2-7; D assignment may be TRBD1 or TRBD2 (6 bases each). The ends were cut back, 0 bases at V and 6 bases at J, with 15 bases in the middle. Germline assignment: CDR1 WSHSY and CDR2 SAAADI. The CDR3 is made up of 15 amino acids. In DNA, the CDR3 is TGCGCCAGCAGTGAGTCAGGGGGGACTTCTTTCGAGCAGTACTTC. Translating it yields CASSESGGTSFEQYF.

The chain is built from TRBV24-1 and TRBJ1-1, with D maybe TRBD1 (5 bases). The CDR3 runs to 15 residues. The ends were cut back, 8 bases at V and 0 bases at J, with 15 bases in the middle. Germline loops: CDR1 KGHDR, CDR2 SFDVKD. The CDR3 DNA is TGTGCCACCACCGGGGGGATGATCATGAACACTGAAGCTTTCTTT. Translation: CATTGGMIMNTEAFF.

V gene TRBV10-2 combines with J gene TRBJ1-1; D is uncertain. Germline-derived CDR1 and CDR2 are WSHSY and SAAADI. The length of the CDR3 is 12 residues. V lost 6 bases to trimming and J lost 6 bases, with 11 bases between them. The CDR3 nucleotides read TGCGCCAGCAGAGACTCCTTTCCTGAAGCTTTCTTT. It yields the protein CASRDSFPEAFF.

The chain joins TRBV19 to TRBJ2-7; D is undetermined. This CDR3 has 13 amino acids. Trimming cost V 4 bases and J 2 bases, with 9 bases left between them. Germline CDR1 and CDR2: LNHDA and SQIVND (reference sequence). The CDR3 DNA is TGTGCCAGTAGTAGTTCCCGGACCTACGAGCAGTACTTC. Its protein is CASSSSRTYEQYF.

In its sample, this clone was seen once. The chain employs TRBV6-5 and TRBJ2-5; no reliable D call. Germline loops: CDR1 MNHEY, CDR2 SVGAGI. CDR3 length: 14 amino acids. V was clipped by 5 bases and J by 1 base, with 11 bases between them. The chain's CDR3 is CASSPVFSQETQYF. In DNA, the CDR3 is TGTGCCAGCAGTCCGGTTTTTAGCCAAGAGACCCAGTACTTC.

The rearrangement links TRBV7-2 to TRBJ2-7; the D gene is possibly TRBD2 (6 bases). Germline V gene sequence: CDR1 SGHTA, CDR2 FQGNSA. Trimming shortened V by 6 bases and J by 3 bases, and 15 bases separated the two germline ends. The CDR3 is 14 amino acids. CDR3 sequence reads: CASRSGSSVYEQYF. The CDR3 DNA reads as TGTGCCAGCAGGTCTGGATCTAGCGTCTACGAGCAGTACTTC.

V gene TRBV27 combines with J gene TRBJ1-4; D is possibly TRBD1 (6 bases). This CDR3 has 16 residues. The germline CDR1 and CDR2 sequences are MNHEY and SMNVEV (reference sequence). Trimming cost V 6 bases and J 2 bases, with 16 bases left between them. The CDR3 sequence is CASRRGGGGTNEKLFF. CDR3 nucleotide sequence: TGTGCCAGCAGGCGGGGGGGCGGAGGGACTAATGAAAAACTGTTTTTT.

The V call is TRBV18, the J call TRBJ2-2; D is perhaps TRBD1 (6 bases). Trimming took 1 base from V and 2 from J, leaving 11 bases between them. The CDR3 extends over 16 amino acids. Germline-derived CDR1 and CDR2 are KGHSH and LQKENI. The CDR3 bases are TGTGCCAGCTCACCACTCCCAGGGGCTAACACCGGGGAGCTGTTTTTT. Its protein product is CASSPLPGANTGELFF.

The gene calls are TRBV19 and TRBJ1-6, with D possibly matching TRBD1 (5 bases). This CDR3 region has 19 residues. Germline CDR1 and CDR2: LNHDA and SQIVND (reference sequence). V gave up 4 bases and J gave up 0 bases, with 19 bases separating them. Here the CDR3 reads CASSTMTAYQASYNSPLHF. For the CDR3, the DNA is TGTGCCAGTAGTACCATGACAGCATACCAGGCCTCCTATAATTCACCCCTCCACTTT.